Each of the 28 T cell receptor beta chains below was sequenced from the same sample in a study of cytomegalovirus exposure and HLA in healthy donors. The PCR had 60 Vbeta and 13 Jbeta primers. The repertoire was sequenced with immunoSEQ multiplex PCR; TCRdb's copy has only in-frame clones and lacks some. The data contain about 84,000 clones, roughly 78% of them singletons. Sequencing was carried out using PBMCs. Receptors were obtained from a male donor in good health and CMV-seropositive.

The chain joins TRBV27 to TRBJ2-3; the D gene is possibly TRBD2 (5 bases). The germline V and J ends were trimmed by 5 bases and 5 bases, with 14 bases remaining between them. Per the germline V gene, CDR1 is MNHEY and CDR2 is SMNVEV (reference sequence). The CDR3 consists of 14 residues. The CDR3 region has the DNA TGTGCCAGCAGTCACCTCTCCGCGGGAGATACGCAGTATTTT. Protein: CASSHLSAGDTQYF.

As DNA, the CDR3 is TGTGCCAGCAGTGTGTGGGACAGGGGGCCTAATGAGCAGTTCTTC. Its protein product is CASSVWDRGPNEQFF. This sequence joins TRBV6-1 and TRBJ2-1, with 12 bases fitting TRBD1. J lost 7 bases, V lost 4 bases, and 5 bases had no gene match. The CDR3 runs to 15 residues. The germline V gene encodes CDR1 MNHNS and CDR2 SASEGT.

The chain recombines TRBV5-6 with TRBJ2-7; 13 positions match TRBD2. The CDR3 sequence is 16 residues long. Germline lookup yields CDR1 SGHDT and CDR2 YYEEEE. After removal of 4 bases from V and 2 bases from J, the junction contained 6 bases not matched to a gene. The CDR3 loop reads CASSNSGTSGTYEQYF. CDR3 sequence (DNA): TGTGCCAGCAGCAACTCCGGGACTAGCGGGACCTACGAGCAGTACTTC.

The rearrangement uses TRBV18 and TRBJ2-1; unclear D gene. The germline V and J ends were trimmed by 4 bases and 7 bases, with 14 bases remaining between them. Germline V CDR1 and CDR2: KGHSH, LQKENI. The CDR3 totals 14 residues. CDR3 protein: CASSHEVSSNEQFF. For the CDR3, the DNA is TGTGCCAGCTCACATGAGGTTAGCTCAAATGAGCAGTTCTTC.

The chain employs TRBV2 and TRBJ2-1, with D possibly being TRBD1 (5 bases). The CDR3 consists of 14 residues. V lost 8 bases and J lost 2, with 13 bases in between. The germline gives CDR1 SNHLY, CDR2 FYNNEI. The CDR3 DNA sequence: TGTGCCAGCGTCTGGCAGGGTACCTACAATGAGCAGTTCTTC. This translates into CASVWQGTYNEQFF.

This chain links TRBV6-5 with TRBJ1-2, with 9 bases identical to TRBD1. This CDR3 comprises 14 residues. Trimming at V came to 2 bases and at J to 8 bases, leaving 6 bases not matched to a gene. The V gene's germline CDR1 is MNHEY and CDR2 SVGAGI. The CDR3 here is CASSYGTGYRGYTF. The CDR3 coding sequence is TGTGCCAGCAGTTACGGGACAGGGTATCGGGGCTACACCTTC.

This clone was detected only once. The chain joins TRBV14 to TRBJ2-5; D gene ambiguous. The V and J ends lost 3 bases and 5 bases respectively, with 4 bases between them. The CDR3 is 11 residues long. Germline-derived CDR1 and CDR2 are SGHDN and FVKESK. CDR3 residues: CASSHGETQYF. CDR3 DNA: TGTGCCAGCAGCCACGGGGAGACCCAGTACTTC.

This clone was observed a few times. This chain uses TRBV6-1 with TRBJ2-7, with 9 nucleotides matching TRBD1. From germline, CDR1 is MNHNS and CDR2 SASEGT. CDR3 length: 15 residues. Trimming removed 7 bases from V and 2 bases from J; junction bases left unmatched: 9. In DNA form, the CDR3 reads TGTGCCAGCACCCAAGCGGGGACAGGGACCTACGAGCAGTACTTC. Amino acids: CASTQAGTGTYEQYF.

This clone was observed a single time. This rearrangement joins TRBV6-1 to TRBJ1-2; a possible D gene is TRBD1 (5 bases). Germline CDR1 MNHNS, CDR2 SASEGT. V was clipped by 4 bases and J by 4 bases, with 16 bases between them. The CDR3 totals 15 residues. The CDR3 reads CASSGTGTFLYGYTF. DNA of the CDR3: TGTGCCAGCAGTGGTACCGGGACTTTCCTCTATGGCTACACCTTC.

The chain has TRBV6-5 and TRBJ2-5; D is perhaps TRBD2 (5 bases). CDR3 length: 14 residues. Germline CDR1 MNHEY, CDR2 SVGAGI. Trimming stripped 6 bases from V and 2 bases from J, with 13 bases between. The CDR3: CASRKGRYQETQYF. In DNA form, the CDR3 reads TGTGCCAGCAGGAAAGGGAGATATCAAGAGACCCAGTACTTC.

V and J are TRBV5-1 and TRBJ2-7; 11 bases fit TRBD2. CDR3 length: 16 residues. The V gene's germline CDR1 is SGHRS and CDR2 YFSETQ. J gave up 4 bases and V 4 bases, and 10 bases lay outside the gene matches. The CDR3 here is CASSGLAGGQPYEQYF. The CDR3 DNA sequence: TGCGCCAGCAGCGGTTTAGCGGGAGGGCAACCGTACGAGCAGTACTTC. Variable domain in full (rest from reference TRBV5-1 and TRBJ2-7): KAGVTQTPRYLIKTRGQQVTLSCSPISGHRSVSWYQQTPGQGLQFLFEYFSETQRNKGNFPGRFSGRQFSNSRSEMNVSTLELGDSALYLCASSGLAGGQPYEQYFGPGTRLTVT.

V gene TRBV7-2 combines with J gene TRBJ1-2; TRBD1 aligns across 8 bases. This CDR3 has 13 residues. Germline CDR1 and CDR2: SGHTA and FQGNSA. J lost 8 bases, V lost 4 bases, and 6 bases had no gene match. This CDR3 is CASSSRGLRGYTF. CDR3 sequence (DNA): TGTGCCAGCAGCTCCAGGGGGCTGCGGGGCTACACCTTC.

CDR3 amino acids: CASRRDRVGHEQYF. The CDR3 DNA is TGCGCCAGCAGAAGGGACAGGGTGGGCCACGAGCAGTACTTC. The chain carries TRBV10-2 and TRBJ2-7; TRBD1 matches at 9 bases. The CDR3 spans 14 residues. Germline assignment: CDR1 WSHSY and CDR2 SAAADI. The trim removed 6 bases at V and 5 bases at J, leaving 8 bases unmatched.

The chain joins TRBV18 to TRBJ1-1, with unresolved D. Deletions cut 2 bases from V and 1 base from J, with 5 bases between. The CDR3 extends over 13 amino acids. Germline V gives CDR1 KGHSH, CDR2 LQKENI. CDR3 region: CASSPSQNTEAFF. CDR3 in DNA: TGTGCCAGCTCACCATCCCAGAACACTGAAGCTTTCTTT.

The J gene is TRBJ1-3, the V gene TRBV5-6, with TRBD1 matching 8 bases. V lost 0 bases, J lost 4 bases, and 6 bases stayed unmatched. CDR3 length: 16 amino acids. Per germline, CDR1 SGHDT and CDR2 YYEEEE. The CDR3 DNA reads TGTGCCAGCAGCTTGGGGCAGGGGGCTCCCGGAAACACCATATATTTT. Translated, it gives CASSLGQGAPGNTIYF. Complete variable domain (other parts from reference TRBV5-6 and TRBJ1-3): DAGVTQSPTHLIKTRGQQVTLRCSPKSGHDTVSWYQQALGQGPQFIFQYYEEEERQRGNFPDRFSGHQFPNYSSELNVNALLLGDSALYLCASSLGQGAPGNTIYFGEGSWLTVV.

A single count supports this clone. The rearrangement uses TRBV28 and TRBJ2-7, with D perhaps matching TRBD2 (6 bases). V was cut by 4 bases and J by 7 bases, with 17 bases left in between. Germline values: CDR1 MDHEN, CDR2 SYDVKM. The CDR3 runs 14 residues. As DNA, the CDR3 is TGTGCCAGCAGTTCTAGCGCCGGGCCTTTGGAGCAGTACTTC. It yields the protein CASSSSAGPLEQYF. Together with reference TRBV28 and TRBJ2-7, the CDR3 gives the full variable domain: DVKVTQSSRYLVKRTGEKVFLECVQDMDHENMFWYRQDPGLGLRLIYFSYDVKMKEKGDIPEGYSVSREKKERFSLILESASTNQTSMYLCASSSSAGPLEQYFGPGTRLTVT.

This chain links TRBV28 with TRBJ2-4, with TRBD1 matching 8 bases. The CDR3 is 14 amino acids. Germline CDR1 reads MDHEN; CDR2 reads SYDVKM. V dropped 6 bases and J dropped 2; count of bases not matched to a gene: 3. DNA of the CDR3: TGTGCCAGCAGGGGACAGGACTCCAAAAACATTCAGTACTTC. Its protein is CASRGQDSKNIQYF.

This clone was counted between two and nine times. The chain's CDR3 is CASSRGGELFF. The DNA of the CDR3 is TGTGCCAGCAGCCGTGGGGGGGAACTGTTTTTT. The chain links TRBV7-9 to TRBJ1-4; a possible D gene is TRBD1 (5 bases). CDR3 length: 11 amino acids. With 5 bases removed from V and 12 bases from J, the gap between germline ends came to 10 bases. From germline, CDR1 is SEHNR and CDR2 FQNEAQ (reference sequence).

This clone has just a few counts. The genes are TRBV10-2 and TRBJ2-7; 7 nucleotides line up with TRBD2. The CDR3 has 12 residues. Germline loops: CDR1 WSHSY, CDR2 SAAADI. Unmatched junction bases numbered 2, after V lost 6 bases and J lost 3 bases. The CDR3 DNA reads as TGCGCCAGCAGCAGCGGGGTCTACGAGCAGTACTTC. Translating it yields CASSSGVYEQYF.

The chain has TRBV28 and TRBJ1-5; D remains unclear. The CDR3 is 13 residues long. V was cut by 10 bases and J by 5 bases, with 15 bases left in between. Per germline, CDR1 MDHEN and CDR2 SYDVKM. CDR3 coding DNA: TGTGCCACCGTACCAAACAGAGATCAGCCCCAGCATTTT. Translating gives CATVPNRDQPQHF.

V usage is TRBV5-6 and J usage is TRBJ2-1, with TRBD2 matching 8 bases. The J segment lost 7 bases and the V segment lost 3 bases, leaving 12 bases of the junction unmatched. There are 16 residues in the CDR3. Germline lookup yields CDR1 SGHDT and CDR2 YYEEEE. In nucleotides, the CDR3 is TGTGCCAGCAGCTCGACCGGGACTAGTAGAACAAATGAGCAGTTCTTC. This codes for CASSSTGTSRTNEQFF.

The chain has TRBV19 and TRBJ2-5; possibly TRBD1 for D (6 bases). CDR1 is LNHDA and CDR2 is SQIVND in the germline V gene (reference sequence). The V gene lost 2 bases and the J gene lost 2 bases, with 15 bases spanning the gap. The CDR3 has 16 residues. CDR3 in DNA: TGTGCCAGTAGTATAACTGGGAAAGGGGGACAAGAGACCCAGTACTTC. It specifies CASSITGKGGQETQYF.

The chain has TRBV5-8 and TRBJ2-3, with TRBD2 matching 15 bases. V dropped 3 bases and J dropped 5; count of bases not matched to a gene: 13. CDR1 and CDR2 (germline): SGHTS, YDEGEE. The CDR3 spans 19 residues. The CDR3 DNA is TGTGCCAGCAGCTACAGGACTAGCGGGAGGGCCGGGCTTGGAGATACGCAGTATTTT. Translation gives CASSYRTSGRAGLGDTQYF.

The chain has TRBV6-5 and TRBJ2-2, with TRBD1 matching over 8 bases. V dropped 6 bases and J dropped 8; count of bases not matched to a gene: 8. Germline V gene sequence: CDR1 MNHEY, CDR2 SVGAGI. The CDR3 loop spans 14 amino acids. DNA for the CDR3: TGTGCCAGCAGACAAGATCAGGGGGCAGGGGAGCTGTTTTTT. Translated: CASRQDQGAGELFF.

The chain uses TRBV5-6 and TRBJ2-5; 14 nucleotides agree with TRBD2. This CDR3 comprises 19 residues. In germline, CDR1 is SGHDT, CDR2 YYEEEE. Trimming at V came to 0 bases and at J to 5 bases, leaving 12 bases not matched to a gene. The CDR3 protein is CASSLAGLAGDWRRETQYF. DNA of the CDR3: TGTGCCAGCAGCTTGGCGGGACTAGCGGGAGACTGGCGCCGGGAGACCCAGTACTTC.

The V call is TRBV7-8, the J call TRBJ2-2, with a possible D match to TRBD2 (5 bases). V lost 6 bases and J 1 base, leaving 12 bases between the germline ends. The CDR3 totals 15 residues. The germline V gene has CDR1 SGHVS and CDR2 FQNEAQ. The CDR3, as DNA: TGTGCCAGCAGAGAAGCGGTCCTGAACACCGGGGAGCTGTTTTTT. It specifies CASREAVLNTGELFF.

The chain couples TRBV29-1 to TRBJ2-5; D is ambiguous. CDR1 and CDR2 (germline): SQVTM, ANQGSEA. This CDR3 has 11 amino acids. Between the trimmed V and J ends, which lost 7 bases and 5 bases, there was a span of 11 bases. The CDR3 reads CSDGFGETQYF. In nucleotides, the CDR3 is TGCAGCGATGGGTTCGGGGAGACCCAGTACTTC.

The chain joins TRBV5-1 to TRBJ2-5; TRBD1 aligns across 10 bases. V gave up 4 bases and J gave up 5 bases; unmatched junction bases: 2. This CDR3 is 13 amino acids long. Germline V gives CDR1 SGHRS, CDR2 YFSETQ. Here the CDR3 DNA reads TGCGCCAGCAGCGCGGGACAGGGGGAGACCCAGTACTTC. Translation: CASSAGQGETQYF.